The 24 T cell receptor beta chains below were found in one sample sequenced in a study of T-cell memory formation after mild COVID-19. TCRdb processed the 5' RACE reads anew with MiXCR; each CDR3 protein has one entry. The sample records approximately 440,000 distinct CDR3 sequences, roughly 20% being singletons. Sequencing used PBMCs or a T cell subset sorted from them (not recorded which). The receptors come from an adult woman who had mild COVID-19 (a few samples of this study predate the infection). Cell type and time point are not known.

This clonotype was found a few times. The V call is TRBV5-1, the J call TRBJ2-7; tentative D call: TRBD1 (6 bases). Trimming took off 4 bases at V and 1 base at J, with 12 bases between the two ends. Germline lookup yields CDR1 SGHRS and CDR2 YFSETQ. This CDR3 comprises 14 residues. CDR3 residues: CASSARTESYEQYF. For the CDR3, the DNA is TGCGCCAGCAGCGCCCGGACAGAATCCTACGAGCAGTACTTC.

The genes are TRBV7-8 and TRBJ1-1; 7 nucleotides line up with TRBD1. The CDR3 is made up of 15 amino acids. CDR1 is SGHVS and CDR2 is FQNEAQ in the germline V gene. V lost 4 bases to trimming and J lost 2 bases; unmatched junction nucleotides: 7. The CDR3 loop is CASSSFTGENTEAFF. CDR3 in DNA: TGTGCCAGCAGCTCCTTTACAGGGGAAAACACTGAAGCTTTCTTT.

CDR3 DNA: TGTGCCAGCAGCTTAGACCTAGCAGGGGGCTACTATGGCTACACCTTC. Translating it yields CASSLDLAGGYYGYTF. The genes are TRBV7-2 and TRBJ1-2, with TRBD1 matching 8 bases. The J segment lost 3 bases and the V segment lost 1 base, leaving 7 bases of the junction unmatched. The CDR3 runs 16 residues. CDR1 is SGHTA and CDR2 is FQGNSA in the germline V gene.

This chain uses TRBV7-3 with TRBJ2-6; a possible D gene is TRBD2 (6 bases). CDR3 length: 19 amino acids. Between the trimmed V and J ends, which lost 2 bases and 0 bases, there was a span of 17 bases. Germline assignment: CDR1 SGHTA and CDR2 FQGTGA. The DNA for the CDR3 is TGTGCCAGCAGCTTACCCGAGGAGGGCACCAACTCTGGGGCCAACGTCCTGACTTTC. It translates to CASSLPEEGTNSGANVLTF.

This sequence joins TRBV4-2 and TRBJ2-7, with 8 nucleotides matching TRBD2. Per the germline V gene, CDR1 is LGHNA and CDR2 is YNFKEQ. The CDR3 length is 17 residues. V trimming: 1 base; J trimming: 2 bases; junction bases outside the gene matches: 10. CDR3 amino acids: CASSQARVSGGAYEQYF. CDR3 nucleotides: TGTGCCAGCAGCCAAGCAAGGGTCTCCGGGGGGGCCTACGAGCAGTACTTC.

This clonotype was counted ten times or more. The chain couples TRBV12-3 or TRBV12-4 to TRBJ2-5; no reliable D call. The CDR3 loop spans 14 amino acids. V was pared by 2 bases and J by 2 bases, with 9 bases between. CDR3 protein: CASSLRRQQETQYF. In nucleotides, the CDR3 is TGTGCCAGCAGTTTAAGGCGTCAGCAAGAGACCCAGTACTTC.

This clonotype was observed a handful of times. The CDR3 coding sequence is TGTGCCAGCAGTTTAGGGCAGCCCGGGACCACTGAAGCTTTCTTT. This gives the protein CASSLGQPGTTEAFF. The V call is TRBV12-3 or TRBV12-4, the J call TRBJ1-1, with D perhaps TRBD1 (5 bases). V lost 1 base, J lost 4 bases, and 13 bases lay in between. The CDR3 extends over 15 amino acids.

This chain links TRBV4-1 with TRBJ1-4, with D possibly TRBD1 on 5 matching bases. Germline V gives CDR1 MGHRA, CDR2 YSYEKL. Trimming removed 4 bases at V and 8 bases at J, with 17 bases between. The length of the CDR3 is 15 residues. CDR3 protein: CASSPRDFGREKLFF. CDR3 in DNA: TGCGCCAGCAGCCCTCGGGACTTCGGGCGGGAAAAACTGTTTTTT.

This clonotype turned up a few times. The chain combines TRBV2 with TRBJ1-4; TRBD1 might be the D (6 bases). CDR1 is SNHLY, CDR2 FYNNEI, per germline. The CDR3 loop spans 15 amino acids. Trimming shortened V by 5 bases and J by 6 bases, and 16 bases separated the two germline ends. The CDR3 protein is CASSRIGQSDEKLFF. The CDR3 DNA is TGTGCCAGCAGTAGGATAGGACAGAGTGATGAAAAACTGTTTTTT.

The rearrangement uses TRBV12-3 or TRBV12-4 and TRBJ2-7, with 7 bases matching TRBD2. The CDR3 length is 14 residues. J gave up 2 bases and V 6 bases, and 7 bases lay outside the gene matches. This CDR3 is CASRPPGLPYEQYF. The CDR3 coding sequence is TGTGCCAGCAGACCCCCGGGACTACCCTACGAGCAGTACTTC.

The gene calls are TRBV20-1 and TRBJ1-1; TRBD1 might be the D (5 bases). Germline CDR1 DFQATT, CDR2 SNEGSKA (reference sequence). Trimming left V 0 bases short and J 0 bases short, with 8 bases between. This CDR3 has 14 residues. The CDR3: CSAREQAVNTEAFF. The CDR3 nucleotides are TGCAGTGCTAGAGAACAGGCCGTGAACACTGAAGCTTTCTTT.

This clonotype was picked up a small number of times. This sequence joins TRBV7-9 and TRBJ2-7; D uncertain. Germline V CDR1 and CDR2: SEHNR, FQNEAQ (reference sequence). V lost 5 bases to trimming and J lost 3 bases, with 17 bases between them. The CDR3 covers 15 residues. The CDR3 coding sequence is TGTGCCAGCAGCAAATTCGAGACGGAGAACTACGAGCAGTACTTC. Protein sequence: CASSKFETENYEQYF.

This chain links TRBV9 with TRBJ1-1, with no clear D. This CDR3 has 15 amino acids. The germline V gene has CDR1 SGDLS and CDR2 YYNGEE. V was cut by 4 bases and J by 1 base, with 14 bases left in between. In nucleotides, the CDR3 is TGTGCCAGCAGCCCCTCCTCGATCGGGAACACTGAAGCTTTCTTT. Translation: CASSPSSIGNTEAFF.

The sample holds many counts of this clonotype. This chain connects TRBV9 to TRBJ2-7; 8 bases fit TRBD2. V was clipped by 3 bases and J by 0 bases; unmatched bases: 8. The CDR3 length is 16 residues. The germline CDR1 and CDR2 sequences are SGDLS and YYNGEE. The chain's CDR3 is CASSAAGLAGSYEQYF. The CDR3 DNA is TGTGCCAGCAGCGCCGCCGGGCTAGCGGGCTCCTACGAGCAGTACTTC.

The rearrangement uses TRBV6-2 or TRBV6-3 and TRBJ1-5; TRBD1 might be the D (5 bases). The CDR3 length is 20 residues. CDR1 and CDR2 from the germline V gene are MNHEY and SVGEGT. Trimming stripped 0 bases from V and 0 bases from J, with 21 bases between. The CDR3 nucleotides read TGTGCCAGCAGTTACTCGAATGTTTGGGGGGAGGTTATTAGCAATCAGCCCCAGCATTTT. Amino acid sequence: CASSYSNVWGEVISNQPQHF.

This clonotype was detected ten times or more. The chain combines TRBV15 with TRBJ1-1; 7 positions agree with TRBD1. The CDR3 has 16 residues. V shed 0 bases, J shed 5 bases, and the junction held 9 bases outside the gene matches. CDR1 is LNHNV, CDR2 YYDKDF, per germline (reference sequence). The CDR3 loop is CATSRDMTGSRTEAFF. As DNA, the CDR3 is TGTGCCACCAGCAGAGATATGACAGGGAGTCGGACTGAAGCTTTCTTT.

This clonotype was counted only a few times. V usage is TRBV4-2 and J usage is TRBJ2-5; D may correspond to TRBD1 or TRBD2 (5 bases each). Deletions cut 1 base from V and 5 bases from J, with 17 bases between. Per germline, CDR1 LGHNA and CDR2 YNFKEQ. There are 16 residues in the CDR3. This CDR3 is CASSQVQPGAAETQYF. CDR3 bases: TGTGCCAGCAGCCAAGTCCAGCCCGGGGCAGCGGAGACCCAGTACTTC.

This clonotype has just a few counts. This chain connects TRBV24-1 to TRBJ2-1; D gene uncertain. This CDR3 spans 14 amino acids. The germline gives CDR1 KGHDR, CDR2 SFDVKD. Deletions cut 4 bases from V and 10 bases from J, with 16 bases between. CDR3 amino acids: CATSDPLGLREQFF. As DNA, the CDR3 is TGTGCCACCAGTGACCCCCTTGGGCTCAGAGAGCAGTTCTTC.

In this sample, this clonotype turned up a few times. The chain combines TRBV4-2 with TRBJ2-2; 8 nucleotides agree with TRBD2. Germline assignment: CDR1 LGHNA and CDR2 YNFKEQ. This CDR3 is built from 15 residues. V was pared by 4 bases and J by 4 bases, with 5 bases of the junction left unmatched. CDR3: CASSLAGLVTGELFF. The CDR3 DNA reads as TGTGCCAGCAGCCTAGCGGGATTGGTCACCGGGGAGCTGTTTTTT.

The J gene is TRBJ1-2, the V gene TRBV6-1; maybe TRBD1 (6 bases). The V end was cut by 4 bases, the J end by 3 bases, with 12 bases between. The CDR3 has 14 residues. Germline assignment: CDR1 MNHNS and CDR2 SASEGT. The CDR3 protein is CASSVNRVDYGYTF. CDR3 bases: TGTGCCAGCAGTGTAAACAGGGTGGACTATGGCTACACCTTC.

This clonotype was seen only a few times. This chain joins TRBV5-5 and TRBJ2-2, with 9 bases matching TRBD1. The germline V gene has CDR1 SGHKS and CDR2 YYEKEE (reference sequence). V shed 0 bases and J 7 bases; nucleotides not matched to a gene: 7. This CDR3 comprises 16 residues. The DNA for the CDR3 is TGTGCCAGCAGCTTGGTACAGGGGGCGAGCGGCGGGGAGCTGTTTTTT. Translation gives CASSLVQGASGGELFF.

The gene calls are TRBV10-3 and TRBJ2-5; 7 nucleotides align to TRBD2. Trimming at V came to 7 bases and at J to 1 base, leaving 9 bases not matched to a gene. The germline gives CDR1 ENHRY, CDR2 SYGVKD. The CDR3 length is 15 residues. The CDR3 protein is CAITKGSGIQETQYF. CDR3 DNA sequence: TGTGCCATCACAAAGGGGAGCGGGATCCAAGAGACCCAGTACTTC.

The chain employs TRBV7-9 and TRBJ2-2, with D unclear. The CDR3 spans 13 residues. Trimming took off 2 bases at V and 6 bases at J, with 7 bases between the two ends. Germline V CDR1 and CDR2: SEHNR, FQNEAQ (reference sequence). The chain's CDR3 is CASSLIFPGELFF. DNA of the CDR3: TGTGCCAGCAGCTTAATTTTTCCCGGGGAGCTGTTTTTT. Variable domain in full (rest from reference TRBV7-9 and TRBJ2-2): DTGVSQNPRHKITKRGQNVTFRCDPISEHNRLYWYRQTLGQGPEFLTYFQNEAQLEKSRLLSDRFSAERPKGSFSTLEIQRTEQGDSAMYLCASSLIFPGELFFGEGSRLTVL.

This clonotype turned up a few times. The rearrangement uses TRBV4-2 and TRBJ2-7; D gene unclear. This CDR3 comprises 16 residues. V was clipped by 1 base and J by 2 bases, with 15 bases between them. Per the germline V gene, CDR1 is LGHNA and CDR2 is YNFKEQ. The CDR3: CASSQGSQQVPYEQYF. CDR3 nucleotide sequence: TGTGCCAGCAGCCAAGGTTCTCAGCAGGTACCCTACGAGCAGTACTTC.